This T cell receptor (beta chain) was captured in a study of CD8 T cells in Susac syndrome (dated by TCRdb to the late 2010s). As for the study more broadly: Repertoire sequencing was used to test whether CD8+ T cell activation and differentiation in Susac syndrome was antigen driven.

With regard to this clonotype: This clone's antigen is unknown. No much larger clone is present one base from it, and per-base qualities are unavailable.

RNA was extracted using the RNeasy kit, and about 0.5 to 1 ug of the RNA was reverse transcribed with random hexamers. The immunoSEQ multiplex PCR assay, covering 54 Vbeta and 13 Jbeta segments, was used to amplify TCR beta CDR3 regions. To correct PCR amplification bias, a synthetic template baseline was used for both primer optimization and computational correction. As for how the authors treated the data: Reads were annotated to V, D and J genes per IMGT and analyzed with immunoSEQ Analyzer, keeping only productive sequences. Clonality was computed as one minus Shannon entropy normalized by log2 of the number of productive unique sequences. Public and private clones were assessed among the 100 most prevalent clones of each patient and control. Clones were defined as Susac-specific if absent from the healthy and MS cohorts, from roughly 1,100 published viral clones and from other ImmuneACCESS disease sequences. Through fastp at Q25 and MiXCR, TCRdb rebuilt clones from the public reads, retaining in-frame beta chains. Every CDR3 protein is listed once, alongside the most common genes and DNA of its rows. For this entry, the V and J calls and clone size follow TCRdb and not the study's own pipeline. Across this sample there are approximately 120,000 distinct CDR3 sequences, with around 94% seen only once. The ten most abundant clones make up 0.065% to 0.09% of the sample.

Peripheral blood CD8+ and CD4+ T cells from healthy donors, Susac syndrome patients and multiple sclerosis patients were profiled using high-throughput TCR beta sequencing. Healthy donors were included as age- and sex-matched controls. Bulk CD8+ and CD4+ T cells were purified magnetically by negative isolation, whereas CD8+ TEMRA cells were enriched by FACS. Blood was drawn into EDTA tubes, processed within 24 hours, and PBMCs were isolated by density gradient centrifugation. PBMCs intended for TCR sequencing were cryopreserved in liquid nitrogen and were subsequently thawed in a 37 degrees C water bath. The sorted or isolated CD4+, CD8+ and CD8+ TEMRA cells had a purity of 90% or higher. Results and caveats for the whole study, not just this receptor: The number of individuals in the TCR sequencing and HLA analysis was acknowledged as relatively small.

The germline V end is reduced by 6 bases and the J end by 0 bases; junction bases left unmatched: 6. Taken from the germline V gene, the CDR1 and CDR2 loops are SGHTA and FQGNSA. From the cysteine up to the phenylalanine, the CDR3 has a length of 15 residues. The entry retains the CDR3 DNA only, 45 bases that are in frame from base 1. The source of this sequence is a human donor in good health. The chain couples TRBV7-2 to TRBJ2-7; 9 nucleotides in the junction match TRBD1. Material: CD4+ T cells from PBMCs. The CDR3 has the sequence CASRPDRGFSYEQYF. The sequenced DNA: TGTGCCAGCAGGCCTGACAGGGGGTTCTCCTACGAGCAGTACTTC.